This section outlines one T cell receptor (beta chain) sequence together with its context. TCRdb redid the calling of the reads with MiXCR, one entry per CDR3 protein. The data contain about 530,000 distinct CDR3 sequences, 26% of them seen just once; the ten biggest clones take up roughly an eighth. The entry originates in a study of T cell repertoires in cytomegalovirus infection. CDR3 length: 14 residues. Germline CDR1 is SGHDN and CDR2 is FVKESK. V dropped 0 bases and J dropped 4 bases, with 9 bases sitting between them. Material for sequencing was PBMCs. This TCR was sampled from a human donor in good health (CMV status not recorded). Some clones in this sample may be carry-over from other donors' samples. J is TRBJ2-5 and V is TRBV14; no reliable D call. CDR3 sequence reads: CASSQEWLPETQYF. Written as DNA, the CDR3 is TGTGCCAGCAGCCAAGAGTGGCTTCCAGAGACCCAGTACTTC. The complete variable domain, with remaining parts taken from reference TRBV14 and TRBJ2-5, reads EAGVTQFPSHSVIEKGQTVTLRCDPISGHDNLYWYRRVMGKEIKFLLHFVKESKQDESGMPNNRFLAERTGGTYSTLKVQPAELEDSGVYFCASSQEWLPETQYFGPGTRLLVL.